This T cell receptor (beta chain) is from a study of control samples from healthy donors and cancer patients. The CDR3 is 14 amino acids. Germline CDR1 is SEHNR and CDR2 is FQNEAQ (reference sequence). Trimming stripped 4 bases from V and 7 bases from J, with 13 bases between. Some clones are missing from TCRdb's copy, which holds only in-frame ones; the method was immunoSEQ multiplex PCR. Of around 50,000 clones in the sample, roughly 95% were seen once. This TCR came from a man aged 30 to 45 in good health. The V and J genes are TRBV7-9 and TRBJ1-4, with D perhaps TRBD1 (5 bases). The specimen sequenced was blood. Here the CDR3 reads CASSSTEEGEKLFF. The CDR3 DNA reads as TGTGCCAGCAGCTCGACAGAGGAGGGTGAAAAACTGTTTTTT.